A selection of T cell receptor beta chains follows, all from one sample in a study of blood T cell repertoires in COVID-19. Repertoires were generated with immunoSEQ multiplex PCR, while TCRdb's copy carries only in-frame clones and drops some. The sample has about 400,000 clones, about 89% seen once. Input material: PBMCs or T cells enriched from blood (not recorded which). Source of these receptors: a man aged 40-49 years in a cohort exposed to, infected with or recovered from COVID-19 (not recorded which). Each CDR3 is given with its conserved first and last residue. The D gene is left open where the match is weak. Only part of the rows carry a size: once, few, many, or a class if the clone is expanded.

cdr3_aa	cdr3_nt	clone_size	v_call	d_call	j_call
CASSRGTGAYEQYF	TGTGCCAGTAGTAGGGGGACAGGGGCCTACGAGCAGTACTTC	NA	TRBV19	TRBD1	TRBJ2-7
CASSPGGRSYNEQFF	TGTGCCAGCAGCCCCGGCGGGAGGTCCTACAATGAGCAGTTCTTC	NA	TRBV5-8	TRBD2	TRBJ2-1
CATTRERVRYEQYF	TGTGCCACCACCCGGGAAAGGGTGAGGTACGAGCAGTACTTC	once	TRBV6-5	NA	TRBJ2-7
CASSPPGGLYQETQYF	TGTGCCAGCAGCCCCCCGGGGGGCCTGTACCAAGAGACCCAGTACTTC	NA	TRBV9	NA	TRBJ2-5
CASSQGHPGGQVRSQPQHF	TGTGCCAGCAGCCAGGGACACCCAGGCGGACAGGTACGAAGTCAGCCCCAGCATTTT	NA	TRBV3-1/TRBV3-2	TRBD1	TRBJ1-5
CSGRRQGGSEQFF	TGCAGCGGGAGGAGACAGGGGGGCAGTGAGCAGTTCTTC	NA	TRBV29-1	TRBD1	TRBJ2-1
CASSSPGQGVQETQYF	TGTGCCAGCAGCTCCCCGGGACAGGGGGTTCAAGAGACCCAGTACTTC	once	TRBV5-4	TRBD1	TRBJ2-5
CASSSQGTVGNQPQHF	TGTGCCAGCAGTTCTCAGGGTACCGTTGGCAATCAGCCCCAGCATTTT	NA	TRBV27	NA	TRBJ1-5
CASSQGIAGGGYEQYF	TGCGCCAGCAGCCAGGGTATAGCGGGAGGAGGCTACGAGCAGTACTTC	NA	TRBV4-1	TRBD2	TRBJ2-7
CASSLDSRMNTEAFF	TGCGCCAGCAGCTTGGACAGCCGAATGAACACTGAAGCTTTCTTT	NA	TRBV5-1	NA	TRBJ1-1
CASSRGTSGSSYEQYF	TGTGCCAGTAGTAGGGGGACTAGCGGGAGCTCCTACGAGCAGTACTTC	NA	TRBV19	TRBD2	TRBJ2-7
CASSLEPLASEQFF	TGTGCCAGCAGCTTAGAACCACTAGCGAGTGAGCAGTTCTTC	NA	TRBV11-3	TRBD2	TRBJ2-1
CVSSGSGGSTGELFF	TGTGTCAGCAGTGGGTCGGGAGGGAGCACCGGGGAGCTGTTTTTT	NA	TRBV2	TRBD2	TRBJ2-2
CASSFSSNTEAFF	TGTGCCAGCAGCTTCTCTTCGAACACTGAAGCTTTCTTT	NA	TRBV5-6	NA	TRBJ1-1
CAWSGRTSGDTQYF	TGTGCCTGGAGCGGACGGACTAGCGGAGATACGCAGTATTTT	NA	TRBV30	TRBD2	TRBJ2-3
CASKPGQNYNSPLHF	TGTGCCAGCAAACCGGGACAGAACTATAATTCACCCCTCCACTTT	NA	TRBV27	TRBD1	TRBJ1-6
CASSPGGPYSGNTIYF	TGTGCCAGCAGCCCGGGAGGACCTTACTCTGGAAACACCATATATTTT	NA	TRBV5-4	NA	TRBJ1-3
CASSLGVGLNTEAFF	TGTGCCAGCAGCTTAGGGGTGGGCCTGAACACTGAAGCTTTCTTT	NA	TRBV7-9	NA	TRBJ1-1
CASSQVQGATEAFF	TGTGCCAGCAGCCAAGTTCAAGGGGCCACTGAAGCTTTCTTT	NA	TRBV3-1/TRBV3-2	NA	TRBJ1-1
CASSLAGHSNTEAFF	TGCGCCAGCAGCTTGGCAGGACATTCGAACACTGAAGCTTTCTTT	NA	TRBV5-1	NA	TRBJ1-1
CASGSGSSSYNEQFF	TGTGCTAGTGGGAGCGGGTCTAGCTCCTACAATGAGCAGTTCTTC	NA	TRBV12-5	NA	TRBJ2-1
CASSLTGQGYEQYF	TGTGCCAGCAGTTTGACGGGACAGGGATACGAGCAGTACTTC	NA	TRBV6-2/TRBV6-3	TRBD1	TRBJ2-7
CASSLDWGQTYGYTF	TGTGCCAGCAGCTTAGATTGGGGACAGACTTATGGCTACACCTTC	NA	TRBV11-2	TRBD1	TRBJ1-2
CASSIGEGLAGSSYEQYF	TGTGCCAGTAGTATTGGTGAGGGACTAGCGGGGAGCTCCTACGAGCAGTACTTC	NA	TRBV19	TRBD2	TRBJ2-7
CASSVALAEDLPGNTIYF	TGTGCCAGCAGCGTAGCTCTCGCAGAAGACTTACCTGGAAACACCATATATTTT	few	TRBV9	NA	TRBJ1-3
CASSLAGGLAEYNEQFF	TGTGCCAGCAGCTTAGCCGGGGGTCTAGCGGAGTACAATGAGCAGTTCTTC	once	TRBV11-3	TRBD2	TRBJ2-1
CASSQVGVRNSGNTIYF	TGTGCCAGTAGTCAGGTCGGCGTCCGAAACTCTGGAAACACCATATATTTT	NA	TRBV19	NA	TRBJ1-3
CSVVQATNEKLFF	TGCAGCGTTGTGCAGGCAACTAATGAAAAACTGTTTTTT	NA	TRBV29-1	NA	TRBJ1-4
CASSSTRGAYNEQFF	TGTGCCAGCAGCTCGACTAGAGGCGCCTACAATGAGCAGTTCTTC	NA	TRBV13	NA	TRBJ2-1
CASGFVGDGLMNTEAFF	TGTGCTAGTGGTTTTGTAGGGGATGGGCTCATGAACACTGAAGCTTTCTTT	NA	TRBV12-5	NA	TRBJ1-1
CASSSGQGRDTQYF	TGCGCCAGCAGCTCAGGACAGGGACGGGATACGCAGTATTTT	NA	TRBV5-1	TRBD1	TRBJ2-3
CASSAGLKSHQETQYF	TGTGCCAGCAGTGCAGGCCTCAAAAGCCACCAAGAGACCCAGTACTTC	NA	TRBV27	NA	TRBJ2-5
CASSLAGQSSNEKLFF	TGTGCCAGCAGTTTAGCGGGGCAAAGCTCTAATGAAAAACTGTTTTTT	NA	TRBV28	NA	TRBJ1-4
CASSRQGAKNIQYF	TGTGCCAGCAGCCGACAGGGAGCCAAAAACATTCAGTACTTC	NA	TRBV5-5	TRBD1	TRBJ2-4
CASSSGNQPQHF	TGTGCCAGTAGCTCAGGGAATCAGCCCCAGCATTTT	NA	TRBV19	NA	TRBJ1-5
CASTLTGAAYEQYF	TGCGCCAGCACCCTGACAGGGGCCGCCTACGAGCAGTACTTC	once	TRBV5-1	TRBD1	TRBJ2-7
CASSERVAGEGNNEQFF	TGTGCCAGCAGTGAAAGGGTAGCGGGAGAGGGGAACAATGAGCAGTTCTTC	NA	TRBV2	TRBD2	TRBJ2-1
CASSQEVGRGSEKLFF	TGTGCCAGCAGCCAAGAGGTCGGCAGGGGGTCTGAAAAACTGTTTTTT	NA	TRBV3-1/TRBV3-2	TRBD1	TRBJ1-4
CASAALGQGSQETQYF	TGTGCCAGCGCCGCCCTTGGGCAGGGCTCACAAGAGACCCAGTACTTC	NA	TRBV5-6	NA	TRBJ2-5
CASSLDGRVTYNEQFF	TGCGCCAGCAGCTTGGACGGGAGGGTCACCTACAATGAGCAGTTCTTC	NA	TRBV5-1	TRBD2	TRBJ2-1
CATSDYSGRGPQYF	TGTGCCACCAGTGACTATAGCGGGAGGGGACCGCAGTATTTT	NA	TRBV24-1	TRBD2	TRBJ2-3
CASSLGGTGDYGYTF	TGCGCCAGCAGCTTGGGAGGGACAGGGGACTATGGCTACACCTTC	NA	TRBV5-1	TRBD1	TRBJ1-2